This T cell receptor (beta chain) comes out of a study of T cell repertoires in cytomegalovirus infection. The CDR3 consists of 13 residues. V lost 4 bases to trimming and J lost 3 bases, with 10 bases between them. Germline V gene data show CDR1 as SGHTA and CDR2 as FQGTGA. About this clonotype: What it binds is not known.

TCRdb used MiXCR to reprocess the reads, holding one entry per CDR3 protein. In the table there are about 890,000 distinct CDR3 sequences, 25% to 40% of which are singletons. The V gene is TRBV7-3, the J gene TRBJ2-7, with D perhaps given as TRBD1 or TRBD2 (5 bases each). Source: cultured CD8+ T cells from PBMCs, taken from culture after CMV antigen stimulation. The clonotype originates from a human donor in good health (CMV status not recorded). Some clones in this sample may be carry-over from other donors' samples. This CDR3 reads CASSSLGDYEQYF. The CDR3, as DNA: TGTGCCAGCAGCTCCTTGGGGGACTACGAGCAGTACTTC.